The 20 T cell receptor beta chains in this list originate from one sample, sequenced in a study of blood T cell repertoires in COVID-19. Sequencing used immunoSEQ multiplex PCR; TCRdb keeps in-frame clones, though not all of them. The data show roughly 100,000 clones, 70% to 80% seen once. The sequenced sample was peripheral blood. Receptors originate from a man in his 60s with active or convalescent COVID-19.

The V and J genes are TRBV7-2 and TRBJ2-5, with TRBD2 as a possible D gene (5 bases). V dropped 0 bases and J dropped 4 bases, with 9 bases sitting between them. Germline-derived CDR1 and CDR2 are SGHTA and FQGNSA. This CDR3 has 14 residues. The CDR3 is CASSLAGEGETQYF. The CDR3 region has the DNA TGTGCCAGCAGCTTAGCAGGCGAGGGAGAGACCCAGTACTTC. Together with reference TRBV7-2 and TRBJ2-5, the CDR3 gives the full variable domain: GAGVSQSPSNKVTEKGKDVELRCDPISGHTALYWYRQSLGQGLEFLIYFQGNSAPDKSGLPSDRFSAERTGGSVSTLTIQRTQQEDSAVYLCASSLAGEGETQYFGPGTRLLVL.

CDR3 coding DNA: TGTGCCAGCAGTGGGCAGGGGGCGAATGAAAAACTGTTTTTT. It codes for CASSGQGANEKLFF. This chain connects TRBV28 to TRBJ1-4; 8 nucleotides line up with TRBD1. Trimming took 5 bases from V and 5 from J; bases not matched to a gene: 4. The CDR3 has 14 residues. Looked up from germline, CDR1 is MDHEN and CDR2 is SYDVKM.

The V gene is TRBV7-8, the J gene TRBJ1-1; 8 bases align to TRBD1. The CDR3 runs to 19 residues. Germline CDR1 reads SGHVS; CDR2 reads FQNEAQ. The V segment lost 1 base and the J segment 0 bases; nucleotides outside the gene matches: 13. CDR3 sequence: CASSLVLGLRGRMNTEAFF. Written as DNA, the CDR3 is TGTGCCAGCAGCTTAGTCCTAGGACTCAGGGGGCGGATGAACACTGAAGCTTTCTTT.

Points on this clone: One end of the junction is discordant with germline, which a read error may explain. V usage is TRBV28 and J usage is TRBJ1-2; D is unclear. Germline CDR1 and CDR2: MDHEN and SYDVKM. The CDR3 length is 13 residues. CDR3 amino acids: CASSLDSNYGYTF. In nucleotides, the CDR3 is TGTGCCAGCAGTTTGGACTCTAATTATGGCTACACCTTC.

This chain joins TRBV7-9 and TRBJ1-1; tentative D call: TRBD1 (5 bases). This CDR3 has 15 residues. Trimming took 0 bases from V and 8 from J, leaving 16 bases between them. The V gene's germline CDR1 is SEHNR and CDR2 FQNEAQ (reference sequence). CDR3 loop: CASSLAGGGVEEAFF. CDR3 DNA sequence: TGTGCCAGCAGCTTAGCCGGGGGAGGGGTGGAAGAAGCTTTCTTT.

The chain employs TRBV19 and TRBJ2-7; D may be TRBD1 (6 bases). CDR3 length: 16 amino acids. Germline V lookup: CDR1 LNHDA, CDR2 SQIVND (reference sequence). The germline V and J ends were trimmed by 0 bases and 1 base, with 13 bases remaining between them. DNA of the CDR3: TGTGCCAGTAGTATAGAAAAGGGGGAGAGGTCCTACGAGCAGTACGTC. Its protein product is CASSIEKGERSYEQYV.

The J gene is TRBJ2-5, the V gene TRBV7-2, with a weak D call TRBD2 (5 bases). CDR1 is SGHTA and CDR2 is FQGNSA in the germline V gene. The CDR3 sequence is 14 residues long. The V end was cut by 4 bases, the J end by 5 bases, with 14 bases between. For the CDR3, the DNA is TGTGCCAGCAGCTCGGACGGGCGGGTTGAGACCCAGTACTTC. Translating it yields CASSSDGRVETQYF.

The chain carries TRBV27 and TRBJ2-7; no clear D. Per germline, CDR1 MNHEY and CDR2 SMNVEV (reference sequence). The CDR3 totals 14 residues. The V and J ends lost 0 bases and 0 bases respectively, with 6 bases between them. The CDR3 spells CASSLSSNSYEQYF. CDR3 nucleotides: TGTGCCAGCAGTTTATCGAGTAACTCCTACGAGCAGTACTTC.

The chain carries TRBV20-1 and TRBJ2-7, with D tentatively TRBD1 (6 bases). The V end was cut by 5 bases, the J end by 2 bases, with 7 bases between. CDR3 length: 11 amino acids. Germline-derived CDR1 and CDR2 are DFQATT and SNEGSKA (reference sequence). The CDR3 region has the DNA TGCAGTGCTCAGGGGCCCTACGAGCAGTACGTC. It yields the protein CSAQGPYEQYV.

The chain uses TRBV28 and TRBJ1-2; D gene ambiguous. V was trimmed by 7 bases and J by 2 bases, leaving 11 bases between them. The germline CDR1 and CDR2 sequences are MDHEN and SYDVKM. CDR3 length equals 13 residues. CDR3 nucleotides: TGTGCCAGCAATGAACATTCGAACTATGGCTACACCTTC. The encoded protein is CASNEHSNYGYTF.

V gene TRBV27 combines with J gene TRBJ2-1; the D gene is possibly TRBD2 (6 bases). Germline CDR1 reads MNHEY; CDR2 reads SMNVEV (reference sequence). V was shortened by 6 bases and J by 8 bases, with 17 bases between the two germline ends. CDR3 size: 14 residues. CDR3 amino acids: CASSGGTLVDEQFF. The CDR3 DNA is TGTGCCAGCAGCGGCGGGACTCTAGTCGATGAGCAGTTCTTC.

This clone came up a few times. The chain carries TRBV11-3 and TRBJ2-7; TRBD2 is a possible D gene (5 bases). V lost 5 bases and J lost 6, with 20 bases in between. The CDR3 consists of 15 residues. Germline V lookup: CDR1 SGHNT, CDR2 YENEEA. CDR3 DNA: TGTGCCAGCAGCCAACGGGGAGTCCCTGCAGCCGAGCAGTACTTC. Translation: CASSQRGVPAAEQYF.

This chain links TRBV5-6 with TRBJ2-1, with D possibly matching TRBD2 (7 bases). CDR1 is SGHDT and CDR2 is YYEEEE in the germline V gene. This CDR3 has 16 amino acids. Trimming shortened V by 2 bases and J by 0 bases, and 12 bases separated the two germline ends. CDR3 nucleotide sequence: TGTGCCAGCAGCTTCGAGGGGGGGAGCTCCTACAATGAGCAGTTCTTC. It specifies CASSFEGGSSYNEQFF.

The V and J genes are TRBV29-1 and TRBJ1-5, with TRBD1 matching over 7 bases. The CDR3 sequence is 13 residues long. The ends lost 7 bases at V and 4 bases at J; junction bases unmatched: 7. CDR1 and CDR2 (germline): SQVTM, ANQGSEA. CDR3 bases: TGCAGCGCCCGGGACAGTCCGAATCAGCCCCAGCATTTT. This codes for CSARDSPNQPQHF.

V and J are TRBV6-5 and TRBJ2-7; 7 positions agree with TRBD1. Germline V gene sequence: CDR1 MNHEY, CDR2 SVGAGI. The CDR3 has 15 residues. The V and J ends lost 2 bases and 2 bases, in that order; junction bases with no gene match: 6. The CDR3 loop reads CASSYRDSLPYEQYF. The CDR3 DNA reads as TGTGCCAGCAGTTACAGGGACAGCCTACCCTACGAGCAGTACTTC.

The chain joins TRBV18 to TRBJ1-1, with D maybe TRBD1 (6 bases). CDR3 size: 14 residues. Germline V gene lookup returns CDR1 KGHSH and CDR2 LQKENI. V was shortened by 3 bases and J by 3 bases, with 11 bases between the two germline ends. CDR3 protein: CASSPRRGDTEAFF. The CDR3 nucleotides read TGTGCCAGCTCACCCCGCAGGGGCGACACTGAAGCTTTCTTT.

For the CDR3, the DNA is TGTGCCAGCAGGAGGAGTAGCGGAACGGAGACCCAGTACTTC. Encoded protein: CASRRSSGTETQYF. The chain carries TRBV6-5 and TRBJ2-5, with TRBD2 as a possible D gene (6 bases). This CDR3 region has 14 residues. Trimming took 6 bases from V and 5 from J, leaving 16 bases between them. CDR1 is MNHEY, CDR2 SVGAGI, per germline.

CDR3 coding DNA: TGTGCCACCAGCAGAGATTACGGACTAGCCACAGATACGCAGTATTTT. This translates into CATSRDYGLATDTQYF. This chain links TRBV15 with TRBJ2-3; the match to TRBD2 covers 8 bases. There are 16 residues in the CDR3. V was clipped by 0 bases and J by 2 bases; unmatched bases: 4. Per the germline V gene, CDR1 is LNHNV and CDR2 is YYDKDF (reference sequence).

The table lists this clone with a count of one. DNA of the CDR3: TGTGCCAGAAGCACCCGGGACAGCTGGGCTGAAGCTTTCTTT. Protein: CARSTRDSWAEAFF. The V and J genes are TRBV5-3 and TRBJ1-1; 7 bases are a match to TRBD1. TRBV5-3 is assigned to the ORF class and has an uncertain function. The trim removed 4 bases at V and 6 bases at J, leaving 9 bases unmatched. The CDR3 spans 14 residues.

In nucleotides, the CDR3 is TGTGCCAGCAGTTACCCATCCGGGACAGGGACGGATGAAGCTTTCTTT. Translation gives CASSYPSGTGTDEAFF. This sequence joins TRBV6-2 or TRBV6-3 and TRBJ1-1; 9 nucleotides line up with TRBD1. This CDR3 spans 16 amino acids. The ends lost 2 bases at V and 7 bases at J; junction bases unmatched: 11. From germline, CDR1 is MNHEY and CDR2 SVGEGT.